This entry lists 12 T cell receptor beta chains sequenced from one sample in a study of synovial regulatory T cells in juvenile arthritis. TCRdb's table, derived via immunoSEQ multiplex PCR, lists solely in-frame clones and lacks some. Across 9,900 or so clones, the top ten clones capture 0.72% of the sample. The specimen sequenced was Treg cells from blood. Noted subset: remaining (HLA-DR-negative) circulating blood Treg cells. These receptors originate from a donor aged 2-35 years with juvenile idiopathic arthritis.

J is TRBJ2-2 and V is TRBV5-1; the TCRdb call, TRBD2, lacks DNA for checking. The length of the CDR3 is 13 residues. This entry has no DNA. CDR1 and CDR2 (germline): SGHRS, YFSETQ. CDR3 loop: CASWRGRNGELFF.

The V gene is TRBV7-9, the J gene TRBJ1-2. The V gene's germline CDR1 is SEHNR and CDR2 FQNEAQ (reference sequence). CDR3 size: 13 residues. A DNA sequence was not provided. The CDR3 spells CASSLAGVYGYTF.

CDR3 residues: CASSSADRREQFF. The rearrangement links TRBV7-2 to TRBJ2-1; TCRdb indicates TRBD1, and absent DNA this call remains unverified. Germline V gives CDR1 SGHTA, CDR2 FQGNSA. The CDR3 length is 13 residues. This entry has no DNA.

This rearrangement joins TRBV18 to TRBJ2-1; the D call of TRBD2 rests on TCRdb alone, since no DNA is present to check it. CDR3 size: 13 residues. No DNA accompanies this entry. Germline loops: CDR1 KGHSH, CDR2 LQKENI. The chain's CDR3 is CASSPTVDWERFF.

The chain is built from TRBV11-1 and TRBJ2-1; lacking DNA, the TRBD1 call made by TCRdb goes unchecked. Germline V lookup: CDR1 SGHAT, CDR2 FQDESV (reference sequence). The CDR3 consists of 16 residues. The nucleotide record is missing. CDR3 region: CASSFTTGGRGNEQFF.

V usage is TRBV19 and J usage is TRBJ1-4. Per the germline V gene, CDR1 is LNHDA and CDR2 is SQIVND (reference sequence). The CDR3 totals 10 residues. The protein alone is recorded here. The CDR3 sequence: CASRGVELFF.

This chain connects TRBV28 to TRBJ1-1; TCRdb selects TRBD1, and the lack of DNA leaves this call unchecked. The CDR3 runs 16 residues. No DNA has been recorded. Germline V gene lookup returns CDR1 MDHEN and CDR2 SYDVKM. CDR3 residues: CASFITGLGLNTEAFF.

The rearrangement links TRBV11-2 to TRBJ2-3; TCRdb's D call of TRBD2 is untestable without DNA. Germline assignment: CDR1 SGHAT and CDR2 FQNNGV. CDR3 size: 18 residues. No DNA is recorded. The CDR3 sequence: CASRLKAGGGVGTDTQYF. Combining the CDR3 with reference TRBV11-2 and TRBJ2-3 gives the whole variable domain EAGVAQSPRYKIIEKRQSVAFWCNPISGHATLYWYQQILGQGPKLLIQFQNNGVVDDSQLPKDRFSAERLKGVDSTLKIQPAKLEDSAVYLCASRLKAGGGVGTDTQYFGPGTRLTVL.

CDR3 amino acids: CSGERTDTQYF. The rearrangement uses TRBV20-1 and TRBJ2-3. The CDR3 has 11 amino acids. A DNA sequence was not provided. Germline assignment: CDR1 DFQATT and CDR2 SNEGSKA (reference sequence).

V usage is TRBV28 and J usage is TRBJ1-2; TCRdb proposes TRBD1, but this gene call is untestable without DNA. The length of the CDR3 is 14 residues. DNA was not recorded. Germline V gene data show CDR1 as MDHEN and CDR2 as SYDVKM. The CDR3 reads CASSPTGRRGGYTF.

J is TRBJ1-1 and V is TRBV5-1. The CDR3 extends over 13 amino acids. The DNA is unrecorded. The germline gives CDR1 SGHRS, CDR2 YFSETQ. This CDR3 reads CASSLSMNTEAFF.

This chain links TRBV6-5 with TRBJ1-2; TCRdb gives TRBD1 as the D gene, but with no DNA this cannot be confirmed. Per the germline V gene, CDR1 is MNHEY and CDR2 is SVGAGI. The CDR3 is made up of 12 amino acids. No coding sequence is recorded. The CDR3 protein is CASSSGTFGYTF.